Following are 20 T cell receptor beta chains from one sample sequenced in a study of cytomegalovirus exposure and HLA in healthy donors. In the PCR, 60 Vbeta and 13 Jbeta primers were used. Some clones are missing from TCRdb's copy, which holds only in-frame ones; the method was immunoSEQ multiplex PCR. The repertoire shows under 70,000 clones; the top ten hold less than 2.5%. The sample consisted of PBMCs. These receptors were taken from a woman between 18 and 29 years old in good health and CMV-seronegative.

This chain uses TRBV18 with TRBJ1-1; 7 bases agree with TRBD1. The CDR3 consists of 16 residues. The germline CDR1 and CDR2 sequences are KGHSH and LQKENI. V shed 0 bases and J 2 bases; nucleotides not matched to a gene: 6. The CDR3 protein is CASSPPARGSNTEAFF. The DNA of the CDR3 is TGTGCCAGCTCACCACCGGCCAGGGGGTCCAACACTGAAGCTTTCTTT.

The gene calls are TRBV18 and TRBJ2-2; D may be TRBD1 (6 bases). Trimming removed 3 bases from V and 2 bases from J, with 10 bases in between. Looked up from germline, CDR1 is KGHSH and CDR2 is LQKENI. The CDR3 consists of 15 residues. As DNA, the CDR3 is TGTGCCAGCTCACCCGGGACACCTAACACCGGGGAGCTGTTTTTT. This sequence encodes CASSPGTPNTGELFF.

The J gene is TRBJ1-3, the V gene TRBV30; weak D call: TRBD1 (5 bases). Germline V CDR1 and CDR2: GTSNPN, SVGIG (reference sequence). The CDR3 is made up of 16 amino acids. V lost 0 bases to trimming and J lost 0 bases, with 12 bases between them. CDR3 region: CAWSVGGAFSGNTIYF. DNA for the CDR3: TGTGCCTGGAGTGTCGGTGGGGCGTTCTCTGGAAACACCATATATTTT.

J is TRBJ1-2 and V is TRBV5-1; a possible D gene is TRBD1 (5 bases). The CDR3 has 14 residues. Per the germline V gene, CDR1 is SGHRS and CDR2 is YFSETQ. Trimming pared 5 bases from V and 0 bases from J, leaving 11 bases between. The CDR3 bases are TGCGCCAGCAGGGGGCAGGACACTAACTATGGCTACACCTTC. Translated: CASRGQDTNYGYTF.

In DNA form, the CDR3 reads TGCAGCGTTGAAGAAGGTGGACAGGGTTTGCGTGTAGAGGAGACCCAGTACTTC. Its translation: CSVEEGGQGLRVEETQYF. This sequence joins TRBV29-1 and TRBJ2-5, with TRBD1 matching 8 bases. CDR1 and CDR2 from the germline V gene are SQVTM and ANQGSEA. This CDR3 comprises 18 residues. V lost 0 bases, J lost 5 bases, and 17 bases stayed unmatched.

J is TRBJ1-2 and V is TRBV27; the match to TRBD1 covers 8 bases. With V trimmed by 5 bases and J by 5 bases, 10 bases remained unmatched. The CDR3 is 15 amino acids. Germline CDR1 reads MNHEY; CDR2 reads SMNVEV (reference sequence). The CDR3 DNA reads as TGTGCCAGCAGTCTCCAGGGGGCCCAAGGGTATGGCTACACCTTC. Translating it yields CASSLQGAQGYGYTF.

This chain links TRBV7-9 with TRBJ2-1; TRBD2 matches at 10 bases. Trimming took 2 bases from V and 10 from J; bases not matched to a gene: 2. In germline, CDR1 is SEHNR, CDR2 FQNEAQ (reference sequence). The CDR3 consists of 13 residues. CDR3 sequence: CASSLLLAGEQFF. DNA of the CDR3: TGTGCCAGCAGCTTACTACTAGCGGGAGAGCAGTTCTTC.

The chain recombines TRBV30 with TRBJ1-2; D gene uncertain. The V end was cut by 2 bases, the J end by 1 base, with 11 bases between. This CDR3 has 14 amino acids. CDR1 is GTSNPN, CDR2 SVGIG, per germline (reference sequence). As DNA, the CDR3 is TGTGCCTGGAGTCACAGAAATCGTAACTATGGCTACACCTTC. It specifies CAWSHRNRNYGYTF.

The chain uses TRBV30 and TRBJ1-5; TRBD1 agrees at 7 bases. Losses at the gene ends were 2 bases for V and 7 bases for J; bases not matched to a gene: 5. In germline, CDR1 is GTSNPN, CDR2 SVGIG (reference sequence). The CDR3 contains 13 residues. The CDR3 DNA follows: TGTGCCTGGAGTCCTCCAGGGGGGCAGCCCCAGCATTTT. Amino acid sequence: CAWSPPGGQPQHF.

The chain carries TRBV6-1 and TRBJ1-2; maybe TRBD1 (6 bases). CDR1 is MNHNS, CDR2 SASEGT, per germline. Deletions cut 8 bases from V and 5 bases from J, with 21 bases between. CDR3 length equals 15 residues. CDR3 bases: TGTGCCAGCGTTTGGGGCAGGCCCCAGGGGTATGGCTACACCTTC. Translating gives CASVWGRPQGYGYTF.

This chain connects TRBV5-6 to TRBJ1-1, with a possible D match to TRBD1 (6 bases). There are 15 residues in the CDR3. CDR1 is SGHDT, CDR2 YYEEEE, per germline. V lost 4 bases and J 5 bases, leaving 18 bases between the germline ends. CDR3 bases: TGTGCCAGCAGCAGAACCACAGGGCTGGGGACTGAAGCTTTCTTT. This encodes CASSRTTGLGTEAFF. Full variable domain (missing parts from reference TRBV5-6 and TRBJ1-1): DAGVTQSPTHLIKTRGQQVTLRCSPKSGHDTVSWYQQALGQGPQFIFQYYEEEERQRGNFPDRFSGHQFPNYSSELNVNALLLGDSALYLCASSRTTGLGTEAFFGQGTRLTVV.

The chain combines TRBV27 with TRBJ2-5; D gene ambiguous. Germline values: CDR1 MNHEY, CDR2 SMNVEV (reference sequence). The CDR3 covers 15 residues. V was clipped by 4 bases and J by 0 bases, with 12 bases between them. The CDR3 DNA is TGTGCCAGCAGTTACGCGTCCTCGTACCAAGAGACCCAGTACTTC. This encodes CASSYASSYQETQYF.

V and J are TRBV6-6 and TRBJ2-7; D unclear. CDR1 and CDR2 from the germline V gene are MNHNY and SVGAGI (reference sequence). The V end was cut by 0 bases, the J end by 3 bases, with 3 bases between. The CDR3 consists of 12 residues. The CDR3 reads CASSYSRYEQYF. The CDR3 DNA reads TGTGCCAGCAGTTACTCGCGCTACGAGCAGTACTTC.

The chain couples TRBV5-4 to TRBJ2-6, with D uncertain. This CDR3 is 14 amino acids long. Trimming removed 0 bases at V and 2 bases at J, with 3 bases between. Germline-derived CDR1 and CDR2 are SGHNT and YYREEE (reference sequence). The CDR3 loop is CASSLATGANVLTF. CDR3 nucleotides: TGTGCCAGCAGCTTGGCCACTGGGGCCAACGTCCTGACTTTC.

The chain carries TRBV5-4 and TRBJ2-1; maybe TRBD2 (7 bases). V was trimmed by 3 bases and J by 1 base, leaving 14 bases between them. The CDR3 consists of 16 residues. The V gene's germline CDR1 is SGHNT and CDR2 YYREEE (reference sequence). CDR3 nucleotides: TGTGCCAGCAGCTCAGGAGGGGGGGCTTCCTACAATGAGCAGTTCTTC. Protein sequence: CASSSGGGASYNEQFF.

The V gene is TRBV6-1, the J gene TRBJ2-5, with a weak D call TRBD2 (5 bases). The V end lost 4 bases, the J end lost 4 bases, and 10 bases lay between the germline ends. This CDR3 region has 13 residues. The V gene's germline CDR1 is MNHNS and CDR2 SASEGT. CDR3 coding DNA: TGTGCCAGCAGTGTCGACTACGGAGAGACCCAGTACTTC. Its translation: CASSVDYGETQYF.

As for this clone: One end of the junction is discordant with germline, which a read error may explain. V usage is TRBV7-9 and J usage is TRBJ1-6, with D perhaps TRBD1 (5 bases). Germline V lookup: CDR1 SEHNR, CDR2 FQNEAQ (reference sequence). This CDR3 comprises 14 residues. As DNA, the CDR3 is TGTGCCAGCAGCTTAGAAACATTGACAGCACCCCTACACTTT. Its protein product is CASSLETLTAPLHF.

V and J are TRBV16 and TRBJ2-1; TRBD1 might be the D (6 bases). Germline V gene lookup returns CDR1 KGHSY and CDR2 FQNENV. Trimming cost V 3 bases and J 4 bases, with 13 bases left between them. The CDR3 is 15 residues long. In DNA, the CDR3 is TGTGCCAGCAGCCAGGACAGTTCAAAGTACAATGAGCAGTTCTTC. As protein: CASSQDSSKYNEQFF.

The V gene is TRBV30, the J gene TRBJ1-5, with TRBD1 identical over 7 bases. V lost 2 bases, J lost 0 bases, and 7 bases stayed unmatched. This CDR3 comprises 16 residues. Germline-derived CDR1 and CDR2 are GTSNPN and SVGIG (reference sequence). Here the CDR3 reads CAWSRGQGGSNQPQHF. CDR3 nucleotides: TGTGCCTGGAGTAGGGGGCAGGGGGGTAGCAATCAGCCCCAGCATTTT.

The rearrangement uses TRBV9 and TRBJ1-6; D unresolved. This CDR3 comprises 17 residues. Looked up from germline, CDR1 is SGDLS and CDR2 is YYNGEE. Trimming pared 3 bases from V and 0 bases from J, leaving 13 bases between. CDR3 in amino acids: CASSARGRDSYNSPLHF. CDR3 DNA: TGTGCCAGCAGCGCCCGAGGGAGGGACTCCTATAATTCACCCCTCCACTTT.